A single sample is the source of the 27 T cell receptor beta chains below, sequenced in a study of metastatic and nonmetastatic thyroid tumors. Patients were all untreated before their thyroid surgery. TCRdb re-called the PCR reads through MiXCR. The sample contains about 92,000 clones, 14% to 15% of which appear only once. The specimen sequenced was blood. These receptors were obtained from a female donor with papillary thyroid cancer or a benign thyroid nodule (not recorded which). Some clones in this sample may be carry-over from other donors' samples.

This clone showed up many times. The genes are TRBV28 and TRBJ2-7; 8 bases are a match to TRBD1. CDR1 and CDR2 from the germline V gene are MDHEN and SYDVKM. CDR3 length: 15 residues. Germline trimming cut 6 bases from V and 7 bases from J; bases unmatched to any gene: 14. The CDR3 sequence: CASRTGTGLIHEQYF. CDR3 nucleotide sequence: TGTGCCAGCAGAACCGGGACAGGTCTGATCCATGAGCAGTACTTC.

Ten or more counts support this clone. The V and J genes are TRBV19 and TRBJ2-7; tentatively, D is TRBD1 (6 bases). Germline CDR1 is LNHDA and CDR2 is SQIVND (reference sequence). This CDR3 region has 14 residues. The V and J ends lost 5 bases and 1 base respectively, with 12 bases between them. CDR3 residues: CASSPGTKSYEQYF. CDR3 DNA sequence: TGTGCCAGTAGTCCGGGGACAAAATCCTACGAGCAGTACTTC.

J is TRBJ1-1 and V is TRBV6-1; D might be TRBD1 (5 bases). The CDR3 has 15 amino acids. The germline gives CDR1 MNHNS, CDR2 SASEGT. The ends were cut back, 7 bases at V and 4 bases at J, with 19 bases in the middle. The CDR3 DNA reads TGTGCCAGCAACGAAGAGACAGACCTGAGCACTGAAGCTTTCTTT. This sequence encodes CASNEETDLSTEAFF.

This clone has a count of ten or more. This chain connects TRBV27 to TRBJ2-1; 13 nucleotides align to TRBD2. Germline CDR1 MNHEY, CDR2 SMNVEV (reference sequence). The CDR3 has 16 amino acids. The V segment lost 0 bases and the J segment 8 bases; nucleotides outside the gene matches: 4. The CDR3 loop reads CASSLSQGLAGHEQFF. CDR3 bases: TGTGCCAGCAGTTTATCGCAGGGACTAGCGGGGCATGAGCAGTTCTTC.

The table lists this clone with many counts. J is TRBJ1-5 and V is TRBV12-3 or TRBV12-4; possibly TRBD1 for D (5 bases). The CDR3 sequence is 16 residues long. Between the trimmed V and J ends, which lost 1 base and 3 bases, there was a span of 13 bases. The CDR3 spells CASSLDISGINQPQHF. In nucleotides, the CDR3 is TGTGCCAGCAGTTTAGACATATCAGGGATCAATCAGCCCCAGCATTTT.

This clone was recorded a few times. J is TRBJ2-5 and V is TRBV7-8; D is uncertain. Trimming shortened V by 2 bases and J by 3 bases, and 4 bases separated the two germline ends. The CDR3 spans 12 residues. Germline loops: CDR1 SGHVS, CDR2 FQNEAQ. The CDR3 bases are TGTGCCAGCAGCTTATCGAAAGAGACCCAGTACTTC. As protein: CASSLSKETQYF.

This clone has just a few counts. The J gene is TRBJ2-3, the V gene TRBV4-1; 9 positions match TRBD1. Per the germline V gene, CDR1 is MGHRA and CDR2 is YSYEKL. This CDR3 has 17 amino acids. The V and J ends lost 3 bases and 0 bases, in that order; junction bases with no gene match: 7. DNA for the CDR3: TGCGCCAGCAGCCAGGTCGGGACAGGGCTTAGCACAGATACGCAGTATTTT. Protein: CASSQVGTGLSTDTQYF.

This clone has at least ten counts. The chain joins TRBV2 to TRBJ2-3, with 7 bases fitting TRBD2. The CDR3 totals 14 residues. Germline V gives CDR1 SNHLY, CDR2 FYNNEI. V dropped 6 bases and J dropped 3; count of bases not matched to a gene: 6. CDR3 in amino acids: CASRGGVGTDTQYF. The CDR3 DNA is TGTGCCAGCAGGGGGGGGGTTGGAACAGATACGCAGTATTTT.

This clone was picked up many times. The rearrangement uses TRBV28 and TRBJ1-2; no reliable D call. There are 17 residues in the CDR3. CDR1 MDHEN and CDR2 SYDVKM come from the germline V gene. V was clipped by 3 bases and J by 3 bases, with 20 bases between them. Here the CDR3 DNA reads TGTGCCAGCAGTTTCCCTGGTAGGAGGGCCCCCCACTATGGCTACACCTTC. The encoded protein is CASSFPGRRAPHYGYTF.

The CDR3 bases are TGCAGTGCTAGGCAGACAAATCAGCCCCAGCATTTT. Its translation is CSARQTNQPQHF. J is TRBJ1-5 and V is TRBV20-1; no definite D call. In germline, CDR1 is DFQATT, CDR2 SNEGSKA (reference sequence). V was pared by 3 bases and J by 4 bases, with 7 bases between. The CDR3 totals 12 residues.

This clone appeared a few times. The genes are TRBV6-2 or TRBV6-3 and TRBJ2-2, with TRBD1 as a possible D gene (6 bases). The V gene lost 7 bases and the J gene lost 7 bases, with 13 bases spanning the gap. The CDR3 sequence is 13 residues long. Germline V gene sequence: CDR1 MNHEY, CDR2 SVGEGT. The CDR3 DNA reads TGTGCCAGCACCCGCACAGGGTTCGGGGAGCTGTTTTTT. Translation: CASTRTGFGELFF.

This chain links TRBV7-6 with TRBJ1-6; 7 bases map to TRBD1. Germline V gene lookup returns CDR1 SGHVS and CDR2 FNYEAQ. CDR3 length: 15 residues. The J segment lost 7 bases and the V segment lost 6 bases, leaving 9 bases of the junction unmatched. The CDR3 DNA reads TGTGCCAGCAGAAGAGGACAAGGGGGCAATTCACCCCTCCACTTT. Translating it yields CASRRGQGGNSPLHF.

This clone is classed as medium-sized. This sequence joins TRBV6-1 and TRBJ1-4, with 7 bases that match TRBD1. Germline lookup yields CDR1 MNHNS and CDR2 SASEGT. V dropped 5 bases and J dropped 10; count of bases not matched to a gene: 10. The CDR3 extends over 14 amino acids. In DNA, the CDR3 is TGTGCCAGCAGTCAAGGGACAGTCTCCGGAAAACTGTTTTTT. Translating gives CASSQGTVSGKLFF.

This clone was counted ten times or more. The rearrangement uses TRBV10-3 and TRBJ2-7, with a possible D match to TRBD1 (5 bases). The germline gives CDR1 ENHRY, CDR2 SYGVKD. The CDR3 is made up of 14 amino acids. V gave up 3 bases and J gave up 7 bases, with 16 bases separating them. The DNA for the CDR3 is TGTGCCATCAGTGAACAGGACGGGTCTGGGGAGCAGTACTTC. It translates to CAISEQDGSGEQYF.

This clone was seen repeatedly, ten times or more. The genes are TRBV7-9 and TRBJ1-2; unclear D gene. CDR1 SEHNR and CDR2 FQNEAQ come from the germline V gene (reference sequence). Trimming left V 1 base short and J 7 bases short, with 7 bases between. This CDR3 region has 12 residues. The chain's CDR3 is CASSLVISGYTF. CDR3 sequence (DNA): TGTGCCAGCAGCTTAGTTATCTCTGGCTACACCTTC. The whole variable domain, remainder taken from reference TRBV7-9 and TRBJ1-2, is DTGVSQNPRHKITKRGQNVTFRCDPISEHNRLYWYRQTLGQGPEFLTYFQNEAQLEKSRLLSDRFSAERPKGSFSTLEIQRTEQGDSAMYLCASSLVISGYTFGSGTRLTVV.

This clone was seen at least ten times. In DNA, the CDR3 is TGTGCCAGTACTGAGGGGTACTATAGCAATCAGCCCCAGCATTTT. Translation: CASTEGYYSNQPQHF. The chain recombines TRBV6-2 or TRBV6-3 with TRBJ1-5, with a weak D call TRBD1 (5 bases). Deletions cut 9 bases from V and 0 bases from J, with 15 bases between. The germline V gene encodes CDR1 MNHEY and CDR2 SVGEGT. The CDR3 has 15 residues.

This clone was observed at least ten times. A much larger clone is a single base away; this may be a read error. The CDR3 nucleotides are TGTGCCCGGAGTCCCCTTAGCGGCTACACCTTC. Translated, it gives CARSPLSGYTF. The V call is TRBV30, the J call TRBJ1-2; D remains ambiguous. CDR3 length equals 11 residues. Per the germline V gene, CDR1 is GTSNPN and CDR2 is SVGIG (reference sequence).

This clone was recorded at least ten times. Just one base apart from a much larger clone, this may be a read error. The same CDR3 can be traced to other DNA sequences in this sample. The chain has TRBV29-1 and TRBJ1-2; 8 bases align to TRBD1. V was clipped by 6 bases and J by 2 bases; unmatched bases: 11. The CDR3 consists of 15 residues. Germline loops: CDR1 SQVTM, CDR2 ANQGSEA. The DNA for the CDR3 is TGCAGCGTCTACCTCGACAGGGGTCTCAACTATGGCTACACCTTC. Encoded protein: CSVYLDRGLNYGYTF.

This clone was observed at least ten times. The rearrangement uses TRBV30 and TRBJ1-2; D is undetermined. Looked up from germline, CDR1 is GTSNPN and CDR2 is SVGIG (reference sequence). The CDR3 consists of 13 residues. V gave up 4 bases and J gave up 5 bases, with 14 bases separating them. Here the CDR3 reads CAWTGSAGYGYTF. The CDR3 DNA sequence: TGTGCCTGGACGGGGTCCGCGGGATATGGCTACACCTTC.

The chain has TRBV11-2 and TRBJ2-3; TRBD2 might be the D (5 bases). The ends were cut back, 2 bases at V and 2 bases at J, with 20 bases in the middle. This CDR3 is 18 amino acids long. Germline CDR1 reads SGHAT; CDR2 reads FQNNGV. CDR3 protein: CASSLLSSGGGATDTQYF. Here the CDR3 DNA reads TGTGCCAGCAGCTTATTAAGTTCCGGAGGCGGAGCCACAGATACGCAGTATTTT.

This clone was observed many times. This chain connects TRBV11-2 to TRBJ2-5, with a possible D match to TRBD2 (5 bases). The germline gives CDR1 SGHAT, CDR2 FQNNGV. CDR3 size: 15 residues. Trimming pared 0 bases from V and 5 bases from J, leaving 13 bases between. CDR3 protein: CASSLDRGYGETQYF. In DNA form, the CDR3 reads TGTGCCAGCAGCTTAGATCGGGGATATGGGGAGACCCAGTACTTC.

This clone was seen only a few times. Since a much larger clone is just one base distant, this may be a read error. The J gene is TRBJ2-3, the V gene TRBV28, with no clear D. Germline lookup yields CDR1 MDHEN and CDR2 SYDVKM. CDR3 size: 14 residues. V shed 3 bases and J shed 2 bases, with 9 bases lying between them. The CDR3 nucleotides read TGTGCCAGCAGTTTGGCTGTGGTCACAGATACGCAGTATTTT. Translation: CASSLAVVTDTQYF.

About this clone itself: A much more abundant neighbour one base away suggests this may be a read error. DNA for the CDR3: TGCGCCAGCAGCTTGTATTGGACAGGGGGTGATGAGCAGTTCTTC. Translating it yields CASSLYWTGGDEQFF. This chain uses TRBV5-1 with TRBJ2-1; the match to TRBD1 covers 10 bases. The CDR3 extends over 15 amino acids. CDR1 and CDR2 (germline): SGHRS, YFSETQ. The V gene end was trimmed by 1 base and the J gene end by 8 bases; junction bases not matched to a gene: 6.

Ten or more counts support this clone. CDR3 in amino acids: CASSDLIINEQFF. The CDR3, as DNA: TGTGCCAGCAGTGACCTTATTATCAATGAGCAGTTCTTC. The chain recombines TRBV25-1 with TRBJ2-1; D call uncertain. The CDR3 runs to 13 residues. Germline assignment: CDR1 MGHDK and CDR2 SYGVNS. Between the trimmed V and J ends, which lost 3 bases and 6 bases, there was a span of 9 bases.

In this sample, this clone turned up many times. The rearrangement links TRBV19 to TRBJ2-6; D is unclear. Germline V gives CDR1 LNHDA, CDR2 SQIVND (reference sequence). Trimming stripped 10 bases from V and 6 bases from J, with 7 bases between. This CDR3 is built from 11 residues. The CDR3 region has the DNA TGTGCCACCAAGATGGCCAACGTCCTGACTTTC. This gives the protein CATKMANVLTF.

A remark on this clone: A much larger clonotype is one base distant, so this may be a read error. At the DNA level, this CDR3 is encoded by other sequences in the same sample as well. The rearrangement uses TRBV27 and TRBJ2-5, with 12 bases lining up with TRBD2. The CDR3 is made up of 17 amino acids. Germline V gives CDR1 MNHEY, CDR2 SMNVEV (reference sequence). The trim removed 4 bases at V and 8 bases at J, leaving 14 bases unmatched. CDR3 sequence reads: CASSSHLAGGKVGTQYF. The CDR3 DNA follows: TGTGCCAGCAGTTCCCATCTAGCGGGGGGGAAAGTAGGTACCCAGTACTTC.

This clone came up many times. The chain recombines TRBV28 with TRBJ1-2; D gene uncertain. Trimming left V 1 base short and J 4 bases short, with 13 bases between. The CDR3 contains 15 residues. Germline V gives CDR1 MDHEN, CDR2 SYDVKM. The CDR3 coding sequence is TGTGCCAGCAGTTTATCCCATCTCGGTACCTATGGCTACACCTTC. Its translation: CASSLSHLGTYGYTF.